The rows below give T cell receptor beta chains drawn from one sample of a study of beta chain features in type 1 diabetes. Here immunoSEQ multiplex PCR was the method, and the copy in TCRdb shows in-frame clones only, minus some. The sample carries over 300,000 clones, 8% recorded once. Sequencing was done on a sample of central memory CD4+ T cells from blood. These receptors all stem from a woman aged 18-35 years in good health. Both conserved end residues are part of each CDR3. A D gene is named only where the DNA matches it firmly. Clone sizes are given selectively: once, few, many, or a class where the clone is expanded.

d_call: TRBD2
v_call: TRBV10-3
clone_size: many
j_call: TRBJ2-3
cdr3_length: 16
cdr3_nt: TGTGCCATCAAACCGGCTAGCGGGGGAGGAGGAGATACGCAGTATTTT
cdr3_aa: CAIKPASGGGGDTQYF

d_call: -
v_call: TRBV15
clone_size: -
j_call: TRBJ2-1
cdr3_length: 15
cdr3_nt: TGTGCCACCAGCAGAGAGGCAGATATCTACAATGAGCAGTTCTTC
cdr3_aa: CATSREADIYNEQFF

d_call: -
v_call: TRBV7-2
clone_size: few
j_call: TRBJ1-3
cdr3_length: 15
cdr3_nt: TGTGCCAGCAGCACAACCGGGACTTTAGGAAACACCATATATTTT
cdr3_aa: CASSTTGTLGNTIYF

d_call: TRBD2
v_call: TRBV20-1
clone_size: many
j_call: TRBJ2-3
cdr3_length: 10
cdr3_nt: TGCAGCCGTTTAGCGGGTACGCAGTATTTT
cdr3_aa: CSRLAGTQYF

d_call: -
v_call: TRBV11-1
clone_size: few
j_call: TRBJ2-7
cdr3_length: 14
cdr3_nt: TGTGCCAGCAGCCAGTCTAGGGACTCCTACGAGCAGTACTTC
cdr3_aa: CASSQSRDSYEQYF

d_call: -
v_call: TRBV7-2
clone_size: few
j_call: TRBJ2-1
cdr3_length: 14
cdr3_nt: TGTGCCAGCAGCTATCAGAACATATACAATGAGCAGTTCTTC
cdr3_aa: CASSYQNIYNEQFF

d_call: TRBD2
v_call: TRBV19
clone_size: few
j_call: TRBJ2-1
cdr3_length: 20
cdr3_nt: TGTGCCAGTAGTGTCTCGGGGACTGGTAGCGGGAGGGCTTCCTACAATGAGCAGTTCTTC
cdr3_aa: CASSVSGTGSGRASYNEQFF

d_call: TRBD1
v_call: TRBV15
clone_size: many
j_call: TRBJ2-5
cdr3_length: 13
cdr3_nt: TGTGCCACCAGCACGGACAGGGGGGAGACCCAGTACTTC
cdr3_aa: CATSTDRGETQYF

d_call: -
v_call: TRBV28
clone_size: -
j_call: TRBJ1-1
cdr3_length: 11
cdr3_nt: TGTGCCAGCAGTGGGGACTTAAAAGCTTTCTTT
cdr3_aa: CASSGDLKAFF

d_call: -
v_call: TRBV6-6
clone_size: few
j_call: TRBJ2-1
cdr3_length: 13
cdr3_nt: TGTGCCAGCAGTTACTCGTTCGGGACTCGGCAGTTCTTC
cdr3_aa: CASSYSFGTRQFF

d_call: -
v_call: TRBV7-8
clone_size: many
j_call: TRBJ2-3
cdr3_length: 14
cdr3_nt: TGTGCCAGCAGCTGGCGGGATAGCACAGATACGCAGTATTTT
cdr3_aa: CASSWRDSTDTQYF

d_call: -
v_call: TRBV7-2
clone_size: -
j_call: TRBJ2-3
cdr3_length: 18
cdr3_nt: TGTGCCAGCACCTCACGAAGGGGGGGAGCGGGACGCACAGATACGCAGTATTTT
cdr3_aa: CASTSRRGGAGRTDTQYF

d_call: TRBD1
v_call: TRBV7-2
clone_size: few
j_call: TRBJ1-2
cdr3_length: 14
cdr3_nt: TGTGCCAGCAGCCAGACGGGGACAGAAAAGGGCTACACCTTC
cdr3_aa: CASSQTGTEKGYTF

d_call: -
v_call: TRBV11-2
clone_size: -
j_call: TRBJ1-5
cdr3_length: 13
cdr3_nt: TGTGCCAGCAGCTTAGCCTCTGAACAGCCCCAGCATTTT
cdr3_aa: CASSLASEQPQHF

d_call: -
v_call: TRBV5-1
clone_size: -
j_call: TRBJ2-4
cdr3_length: 14
cdr3_nt: TGCGCCAGCAGCTTGGATTGGGGTGGTGGCATTCAGTACTTC
cdr3_aa: CASSLDWGGGIQYF

d_call: -
v_call: TRBV2
clone_size: -
j_call: TRBJ2-5
cdr3_length: 11
cdr3_nt: TGTGCCAGCAGCGAACCAGAGACCCAGTACTTC
cdr3_aa: CASSEPETQYF

d_call: -
v_call: TRBV5-6
clone_size: few
j_call: TRBJ2-5
cdr3_length: 13
cdr3_nt: TGTGCCAGCAGCTGGGCCCGCCAAGAGACCCAGTACTTC
cdr3_aa: CASSWARQETQYF

d_call: -
v_call: TRBV29-1
clone_size: few
j_call: TRBJ2-2
cdr3_length: 13
cdr3_nt: TGCAGCGTCGCCCGGGGGAGTGTGGGGGAGCTGTTTTTT
cdr3_aa: CSVARGSVGELFF

d_call: -
v_call: TRBV5-1
clone_size: -
j_call: TRBJ2-6
cdr3_length: 12
cdr3_nt: TGCGCCAGCAGCTCAACCGATTCCGTCCTGACTTTC
cdr3_aa: CASSSTDSVLTF

d_call: -
v_call: TRBV7-2
clone_size: -
j_call: TRBJ2-3
cdr3_length: 14
cdr3_nt: TGTGCCGGAGGAGAAAGAAGGGGTCCAGATACGCAGTATTTT
cdr3_aa: CAGGERRGPDTQYF

d_call: -
v_call: TRBV18
clone_size: few
j_call: TRBJ2-7
cdr3_length: 16
cdr3_nt: TGTGCCAGCTCATCTTCGCCGACGGGAGTGTCGGAAGAGCAGTACTTC
cdr3_aa: CASSSSPTGVSEEQYF

d_call: TRBD2
v_call: TRBV10-3
clone_size: -
j_call: TRBJ2-5
cdr3_length: 13
cdr3_nt: TGTGCCATCACACGGGAGGTACAAGAGACCCAGTACTTC
cdr3_aa: CAITREVQETQYF

d_call: TRBD1
v_call: TRBV10-3
clone_size: few
j_call: TRBJ2-3
cdr3_length: 14
cdr3_nt: TGTGCCATCTCAAGGGACAGGAGCACAGATACGCAGTATTTT
cdr3_aa: CAISRDRSTDTQYF

d_call: -
v_call: TRBV2
clone_size: few
j_call: TRBJ2-7
cdr3_length: 15
cdr3_nt: TGTGCCAGCAGTCCATGGGGGAGAGGGGTCTACGAGCAGTACTTC
cdr3_aa: CASSPWGRGVYEQYF

d_call: -
v_call: TRBV5-1
clone_size: -
j_call: TRBJ2-7
cdr3_length: 15
cdr3_nt: TGCGCCAGCAGCTTGGGGCCAATTAGCGGCCACGAGCAGTACTTC
cdr3_aa: CASSLGPISGHEQYF

d_call: -
v_call: TRBV7-9
clone_size: -
j_call: TRBJ2-5
cdr3_length: 16
cdr3_nt: TGTGCCAGCAGCCGAGGGGTTGCGGGTAGCCAAGAGACCCAGTACTTC
cdr3_aa: CASSRGVAGSQETQYF

d_call: TRBD1
v_call: TRBV29-1
clone_size: -
j_call: TRBJ1-1
cdr3_length: 14
cdr3_nt: TGCAGCCCCGGTAGGGGACAGGGATTCACTGAAGCTTTCTTT
cdr3_aa: CSPGRGQGFTEAFF

d_call: -
v_call: TRBV5-1
clone_size: -
j_call: TRBJ2-5
cdr3_length: 17
cdr3_nt: TGCGCCAGCAGCTTCGGGGGTTTGAGGCCACACCAAGAGACCCAGTACTTC
cdr3_aa: CASSFGGLRPHQETQYF

d_call: TRBD1
v_call: TRBV13
clone_size: -
j_call: TRBJ1-1
cdr3_length: 13
cdr3_nt: TGTGCCAGCAGCTTAGGCCGAACAGGGGCGGCTTTCTTT
cdr3_aa: CASSLGRTGAAFF

d_call: -
v_call: TRBV7-2
clone_size: few
j_call: TRBJ1-2
cdr3_length: 13
cdr3_nt: TGTGCCAGCAGCTTATTAGCTGGGGGTGGCTACACCTTC
cdr3_aa: CASSLLAGGGYTF

d_call: -
v_call: TRBV11-2
clone_size: -
j_call: TRBJ2-4
cdr3_length: 15
cdr3_nt: TGTGCCAGCAGCTTATCGAACTCGGGGGTGAACATTCAGTACTTC
cdr3_aa: CASSLSNSGVNIQYF

d_call: -
v_call: TRBV6-5
clone_size: few
j_call: TRBJ1-5
cdr3_length: 13
cdr3_nt: TGTGCCAGCAGTTACTTCCGGGATCAGCCCCAGCATTTT
cdr3_aa: CASSYFRDQPQHF

d_call: -
v_call: TRBV4-2
clone_size: few
j_call: TRBJ1-2
cdr3_length: 15
cdr3_nt: TGTGCCAGCAGCCAAGAACGGGGTCCCCTCTATGGCTACACCTTC
cdr3_aa: CASSQERGPLYGYTF

d_call: -
v_call: TRBV10-3
clone_size: many
j_call: TRBJ1-2
cdr3_length: 13
cdr3_nt: TGTGCCATCAGTCCGGACTCGCCCTATGGCTACACCTTC
cdr3_aa: CAISPDSPYGYTF

d_call: -
v_call: TRBV15
clone_size: many
j_call: TRBJ2-5
cdr3_length: 12
cdr3_nt: TGTGCCACCAGCAGAGATGTGGAGACCCAGTACTTC
cdr3_aa: CATSRDVETQYF

d_call: -
v_call: TRBV5-1
clone_size: -
j_call: TRBJ2-3
cdr3_length: 13
cdr3_nt: TGCGCCAGCAGCTTGCGGTGGACAGATACGCAGTATTTT
cdr3_aa: CASSLRWTDTQYF

d_call: TRBD1
v_call: TRBV6-6
clone_size: few
j_call: TRBJ1-2
cdr3_length: 14
cdr3_nt: TGTGCCAGCAGTAGACCGGGACAGGGAAATGGCTACACCTTC
cdr3_aa: CASSRPGQGNGYTF

d_call: -
v_call: TRBV4-3
clone_size: few
j_call: TRBJ1-2
cdr3_length: 15
cdr3_nt: TGCGCCAGCAGCCAAGATTATGGCAGACACTATGGCTACACCTTC
cdr3_aa: CASSQDYGRHYGYTF

d_call: -
v_call: TRBV14
clone_size: -
j_call: TRBJ2-3
cdr3_length: 13
cdr3_nt: TGTGCCAGCAGCATCCCGGGGACAGATACGCAGTATTTT
cdr3_aa: CASSIPGTDTQYF

d_call: -
v_call: TRBV5-4
clone_size: many
j_call: TRBJ1-2
cdr3_length: 14
cdr3_nt: TGTGCCAGCAGCTCTATCGAGAGGAACTATGGCTACACCTTC
cdr3_aa: CASSSIERNYGYTF

d_call: -
v_call: TRBV19
clone_size: few
j_call: TRBJ1-3
cdr3_length: 16
cdr3_nt: TGTGCCAGTAGTCGACTAGACAGGAGCTCTGGAAACACCATATATTTT
cdr3_aa: CASSRLDRSSGNTIYF

d_call: -
v_call: TRBV13
clone_size: few
j_call: TRBJ2-3
cdr3_length: 14
cdr3_nt: TGTGCCAGCAGCTCACTAATGACCACAGATACGCAGTATTTT
cdr3_aa: CASSSLMTTDTQYF

d_call: -
v_call: TRBV10-3
clone_size: many
j_call: TRBJ2-4
cdr3_length: 14
cdr3_nt: TGTGCCATCAGTGAGTCGACTCAAGGAAACATTCAGTACTTC
cdr3_aa: CAISESTQGNIQYF

d_call: -
v_call: TRBV7-2
clone_size: -
j_call: TRBJ2-7
cdr3_length: 14
cdr3_nt: TGTGCCAGCAGCCTCGGACCTACGGTGGACGAGCAGTACTTC
cdr3_aa: CASSLGPTVDEQYF

d_call: -
v_call: TRBV7-2
clone_size: few
j_call: TRBJ2-7
cdr3_length: 15
cdr3_nt: TGTGCCAGCAGCTTAGACGGGGACGGGAGCTACGAGCAGTACTTC
cdr3_aa: CASSLDGDGSYEQYF

d_call: -
v_call: TRBV14
clone_size: few
j_call: TRBJ2-3
cdr3_length: 15
cdr3_nt: TGTGCCAGCAGCCGCTCGGGTCTCCGCGCAGATACGCAGTATTTT
cdr3_aa: CASSRSGLRADTQYF

d_call: -
v_call: TRBV14
clone_size: -
j_call: TRBJ2-5
cdr3_length: 14
cdr3_nt: TGTGCCAGCAGACGCCGGGGCAACCGGGAGACCCAGTACTTC
cdr3_aa: CASRRRGNRETQYF

d_call: TRBD1
v_call: TRBV5-6
clone_size: many
j_call: TRBJ2-3
cdr3_length: 16
cdr3_nt: TGTGCCAGCAGCTTAGGAATGGCAGGGGGCATAGATACGCAGTATTTT
cdr3_aa: CASSLGMAGGIDTQYF